This entry lists 18 T cell receptor beta chains sequenced from one sample in a study of T cell repertoires in cytomegalovirus infection. Each CDR3 protein gets one entry after TCRdb re-called the reads with MiXCR. The sample contains about 360,000 distinct CDR3 sequences, less than 20% of which appear only once. The sample consisted of PBMCs. Receptors originate from a human donor in good health (CMV status not recorded). Some clones in this sample may be carry-over from other donors' samples.

CDR3 protein: CASSYQGQTYEQYF. The CDR3 nucleotides are TGTGCCAGCAGTTACCAGGGACAGACTTACGAGCAGTACTTC. The chain combines TRBV6-5 with TRBJ2-7, with 7 bases that match TRBD1. V lost 2 bases to trimming and J lost 4 bases; unmatched junction nucleotides: 5. Germline CDR1 and CDR2: MNHEY and SVGAGI. CDR3 size: 14 residues.

This clonotype was seen a few times. DNA for the CDR3: TGCAGTGCTAGGCAAGCCGGGACAAAGGCTTTCTTT. Translated: CSARQAGTKAFF. This chain uses TRBV20-1 with TRBJ1-1, with TRBD1 as a possible D gene (6 bases). V was trimmed by 3 bases and J by 11 bases, leaving 16 bases between them. Germline V gene sequence: CDR1 DFQATT, CDR2 SNEGSKA (reference sequence). The CDR3 sequence is 12 residues long.

This chain uses TRBV27 with TRBJ2-3; D gene unclear. The CDR3 spans 13 residues. CDR1 is MNHEY, CDR2 SMNVEV, per germline (reference sequence). Trimming took off 4 bases at V and 4 bases at J, with 9 bases between the two ends. DNA for the CDR3: TGTGCCAGCAGTTCGACCGGACCAGATACGCAGTATTTT. Residues: CASSSTGPDTQYF.

This clonotype was counted only a few times. This chain uses TRBV6-2 or TRBV6-3 with TRBJ2-1, with 15 bases lining up with TRBD2. CDR1 is MNHEY and CDR2 is SVGEGT in the germline V gene. The CDR3 sequence is 16 residues long. J was trimmed by 8 bases and V by 7 bases; bases with no gene match: 9. The CDR3 DNA reads TGTGCCAGCAACGTACCGGGACTAGCGGGAGGAGATGAGCAGTTCTTC. This codes for CASNVPGLAGGDEQFF.

This clonotype has a count of ten or more. The rearrangement joins TRBV7-2 to TRBJ1-5; 8 bases align to TRBD1. CDR1 and CDR2 (germline): SGHTA, FQGNSA. This CDR3 has 14 residues. V dropped 5 bases and J dropped 6; count of bases not matched to a gene: 6. In DNA form, the CDR3 reads TGTGCCAGCAGCCCTAGGACAGGGAGTCAGCCCCAGCATTTT. It codes for CASSPRTGSQPQHF.

J is TRBJ1-1 and V is TRBV28, with 9 bases lining up with TRBD1. The germline CDR1 and CDR2 sequences are MDHEN and SYDVKM. V lost 3 bases, J lost 5 bases, and 4 bases stayed unmatched. CDR3 length equals 14 residues. CDR3 amino acids: CASSFDRGGTEAFF. CDR3 coding DNA: TGTGCCAGCAGTTTTGACAGGGGGGGTACTGAAGCTTTCTTT.

This clonotype was recorded a few times. J is TRBJ2-5 and V is TRBV2; TRBD2 might be the D (5 bases). Looked up from germline, CDR1 is SNHLY and CDR2 is FYNNEI. Trimming cost V 8 bases and J 5 bases, with 15 bases left between them. This CDR3 has 13 amino acids. In DNA form, the CDR3 reads TGTGCCAGCGTTCCCCTCGGACTGGAGACCCAGTACTTC. It encodes CASVPLGLETQYF.

J is TRBJ2-1 and V is TRBV2; D might be TRBD2 (5 bases). This CDR3 has 15 amino acids. CDR1 and CDR2 from the germline V gene are SNHLY and FYNNEI. The V end was cut by 5 bases, the J end by 3 bases, with 14 bases between. DNA of the CDR3: TGTGCCAGCAGTCCCACCACGGCGGGCTACAATGAGCAGTTCTTC. Its protein product is CASSPTTAGYNEQFF.

At least ten counts were recorded for this clonotype. V and J are TRBV7-8 and TRBJ1-2; the match to TRBD1 covers 12 bases. The J segment lost 8 bases and the V segment lost 3 bases, leaving 7 bases of the junction unmatched. This CDR3 region has 15 residues. Germline CDR1 SGHVS, CDR2 FQNEAQ. This chain's CDR3 is CASSLRGQGASGYTF. Written as DNA, the CDR3 is TGTGCCAGCAGCTTGAGGGGACAGGGGGCGTCAGGCTACACCTTC.

This rearrangement joins TRBV5-1 to TRBJ2-3, with 7 bases lining up with TRBD2. The CDR3 spans 14 residues. V gave up 2 bases and J gave up 5 bases; unmatched junction bases: 5. CDR1 is SGHRS and CDR2 is YFSETQ in the germline V gene. The DNA for the CDR3 is TGCGCCAGCAGCTTCGGCGCGGGAGAAGATACGCAGTATTTT. Protein sequence: CASSFGAGEDTQYF.

In DNA form, the CDR3 reads TGTGCCATCAGTGAGTCAAATTCAAGAAACACTGAAGCTTTCTTT. As protein: CAISESNSRNTEAFF. The J gene is TRBJ1-1, the V gene TRBV10-3; D uncertain. Between the trimmed V and J ends, which lost 0 bases and 2 bases, there was a span of 10 bases. The CDR3 spans 15 residues. Per the germline V gene, CDR1 is ENHRY and CDR2 is SYGVKD.

In its sample, this clonotype was seen many times. The rearrangement links TRBV6-2 or TRBV6-3 to TRBJ1-2, with D maybe TRBD1 (6 bases). Germline loops: CDR1 MNHEY, CDR2 SVGEGT. The CDR3 loop spans 16 amino acids. V lost 2 bases, J lost 5 bases, and 18 bases lay in between. The CDR3 region is CASSYGGLLAPYGYTF. The CDR3 region has the DNA TGTGCCAGCAGTTACGGGGGCCTACTCGCCCCTTATGGCTACACCTTC.

This chain uses TRBV12-3 or TRBV12-4 with TRBJ1-4, with D hard to call. V was shortened by 6 bases and J by 0 bases, with 14 bases between the two germline ends. The CDR3 spans 16 residues. Written as DNA, the CDR3 is TGTGCCAGCAGCCCCTCTAGAGTTGCAACTAATGAAAAACTGTTTTTT. It encodes CASSPSRVATNEKLFF.

This clonotype came up a few times. V is TRBV20-1 and J is TRBJ2-1; tentatively, D is TRBD2 (6 bases). The CDR3 is 17 residues long. Germline V gene sequence: CDR1 DFQATT, CDR2 SNEGSKA (reference sequence). Trimming shortened V by 5 bases and J by 0 bases, and 20 bases separated the two germline ends. The DNA for the CDR3 is TGCAGTGCTCCTCCTGAAGTGGCGGGGAGCTCCTACAATGAGCAGTTCTTC. Amino acid sequence: CSAPPEVAGSSYNEQFF.

This chain joins TRBV20-1 and TRBJ1-2, with D tentatively TRBD1 (6 bases). V was cut by 5 bases and J by 2 bases, with 18 bases left in between. The germline V gene encodes CDR1 DFQATT and CDR2 SNEGSKA (reference sequence). The CDR3 runs 15 residues. The CDR3, as DNA: TGCAGTGCTCGGACTTTAACAGGGAGGAACTATGGCTACACCTTC. As protein: CSARTLTGRNYGYTF.

This clonotype was seen many times. The chain has TRBV12-3 or TRBV12-4 and TRBJ2-3, with 9 nucleotides matching TRBD2. The CDR3 totals 14 residues. V trimming: 6 bases; J trimming: 2 bases; junction bases outside the gene matches: 3. CDR3 region: CASRREGPTDTQYF. CDR3 in DNA: TGTGCCAGCAGGCGGGAGGGACCCACAGATACGCAGTATTTT.

This clonotype was seen only a few times. The V and J genes are TRBV6-6 and TRBJ1-1; D call uncertain. Trimming stripped 2 bases from V and 4 bases from J, with 5 bases between. This CDR3 spans 12 amino acids. Germline V gives CDR1 MNHNY, CDR2 SVGAGI (reference sequence). CDR3 residues: CASSYDTTEAFF. CDR3 in DNA: TGTGCCAGCAGTTACGACACCACTGAAGCTTTCTTT.

The chain carries TRBV18 and TRBJ1-1; 9 bases match TRBD1. CDR3 length: 15 residues. V was clipped by 5 bases and J by 4 bases; unmatched bases: 8. CDR1 is KGHSH and CDR2 is LQKENI in the germline V gene. The CDR3 protein is CASSGTLQGATEAFF. The CDR3 coding sequence is TGTGCCAGCTCAGGGACCTTACAGGGGGCCACTGAAGCTTTCTTT.